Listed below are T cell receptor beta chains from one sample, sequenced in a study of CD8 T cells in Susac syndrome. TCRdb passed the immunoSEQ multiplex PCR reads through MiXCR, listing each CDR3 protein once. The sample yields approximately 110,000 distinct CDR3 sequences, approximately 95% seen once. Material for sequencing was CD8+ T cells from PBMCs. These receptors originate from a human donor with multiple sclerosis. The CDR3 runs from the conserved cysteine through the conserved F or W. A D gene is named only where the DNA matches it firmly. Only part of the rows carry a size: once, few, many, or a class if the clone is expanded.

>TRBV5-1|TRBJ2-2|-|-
TGCGCCAGCACCCCACACCCGGGGGAGAACACCGGGGAGCTGTTTTTT
CASTPHPGENTGELFF
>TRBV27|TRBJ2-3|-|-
TGTGCCAGCAGTTTACCGGGCACAGATACGCAGTATTTT
CASSLPGTDTQYF
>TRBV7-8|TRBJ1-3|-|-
TGTGCCAGCAGCTTAGCGGGCAGGACGACTGGAAACACCATATATTTT
CASSLAGRTTGNTIYF
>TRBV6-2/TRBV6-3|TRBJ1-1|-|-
TGTGCCAGCAGCCCGGAAGGGCCTAGGAACACTGAAGCTTTCTTT
CASSPEGPRNTEAFF
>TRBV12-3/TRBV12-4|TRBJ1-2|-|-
TGTGCCAGCAGTTTAGCGGCCGCGAACTATGGCTACACCTTC
CASSLAAANYGYTF
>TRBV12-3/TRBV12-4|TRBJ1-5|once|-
TGTGCCAGCAGTTTAGGAGGGGGTTTAGGGGGAATACAGCCCCAGCATTTT
CASSLGGGLGGIQPQHF
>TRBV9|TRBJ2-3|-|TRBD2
TGTGCCAGCAGCGTACGTGCTAGCGGAAGAAGTTCAGATACGCAGTATTTT
CASSVRASGRSSDTQYF
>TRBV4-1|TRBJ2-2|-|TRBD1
TGCGCCAGCAACTACCGACAGGGAACCGGGGAGCTGTTTTTT
CASNYRQGTGELFF
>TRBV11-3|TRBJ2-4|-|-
TGTGCCAGCAGCTTAGGAGGCAGCCATAGAAACATTCAGTACTTC
CASSLGGSHRNIQYF
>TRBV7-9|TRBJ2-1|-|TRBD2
TGTGCCAGCAGCTTAGTTTCTAGCGGGACAAACGAGCAGTTCTTC
CASSLVSSGTNEQFF
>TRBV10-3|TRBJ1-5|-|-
TGTGCCGCGCTTTTTAGGCAGCCCCAGCATTTT
CAALFRQPQHF
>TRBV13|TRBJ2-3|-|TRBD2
TGTGCCAGCAGCTTAGGTAGGCGGGAGGGCCAGGATACGCAGTATTTT
CASSLGRREGQDTQYF
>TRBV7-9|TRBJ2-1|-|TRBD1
TGTGCCAGCAGCGGACAGGGGGAGGAAAATGAGCAGTTCTTC
CASSGQGEENEQFF
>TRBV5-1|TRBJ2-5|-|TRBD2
TGCGCCAGCAGCGTGGGACTAGCGGAAGAGACCCAGTACTTC
CASSVGLAEETQYF
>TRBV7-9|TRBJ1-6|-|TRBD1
TGTGCCAGCACCACCCCGACAGGGAATTCACCCCTCCACTTT
CASTTPTGNSPLHF
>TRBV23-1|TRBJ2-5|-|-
TGCGCCAGCAGTCAATTGGGGATTCAGGGGGGCCAAGAGACCCAGTACTTC
CASSQLGIQGGQETQYF
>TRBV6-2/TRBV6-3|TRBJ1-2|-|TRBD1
TGTGCCAGCAGAACCGGGACAGGGACTAACTATGGCTACACCTTC
CASRTGTGTNYGYTF